Listed below are T cell receptor beta chains from one sample, sequenced in a study of T cells expressing NK-cell markers. TCRdb reprocessed the 5' RACE reads; each CDR3 protein has one entry and no DNA is given. The table for this sample gives about 430,000 distinct CDR3 sequences. Specimen: blood T cells: a sorted CD56 or NKG2C T cell subset, CD4+ or CD8+ T cells, or bulk PBMC T cells (not recorded which). The receptors come from a woman in her fifties or sixties in good health. CDR3s include the opening cysteine and the closing phenylalanine or tryptophan.

TRBV28	TRBJ2-3	CASRPQANTDTQYF
TRBV7-9	TRBJ1-2	CASSDIKQGNYGYTF
TRBV4-1	TRBJ2-1	CASSLRDAAYNEQFF
TRBV30	TRBJ2-3	CAWSVFSYTDTQYF
TRBV29-1	TRBJ1-3	CSVDVSGGSGNTIYF
TRBV10-3	TRBJ2-1	CAITSNGNEQFF
TRBV5-1	TRBJ2-7	CASSLLGSSGTYAYEQYF
TRBV28	TRBJ1-5	CASSLGQGYQPQHF
TRBV6-5	TRBJ2-5	CASSYSGRIQETQYF
TRBV20-1	TRBJ2-1	CSARDWAAEGYNEQFF
TRBV4-1	TRBJ2-5	CASSPQTSGSRETQYF
TRBV14	TRBJ1-2	CASSQGFWPERGYTF
TRBV12-5	TRBJ2-2	CASGSLLSGTGELFF
TRBV4-1	TRBJ2-1	CASSQDIGLRRNEQFF
TRBV28	TRBJ1-2	CASSSRYGYTF
TRBV6-2/TRBV6-3	TRBJ2-1	CASRPQGNEQFF
TRBV30	TRBJ2-4	CAWSLGPHIQYF
TRBV4-2	TRBJ2-3	CASSQEGPLADTQYF
TRBV7-2	TRBJ2-1	CASSLIQYNEQFF
TRBV9	TRBJ1-1	CASSFGTENTEAFF
TRBV6-6	TRBJ1-4	CAGADATNEKLFF
TRBV20-1	TRBJ2-1	CSARDPKASEQFF
TRBV28	TRBJ1-2	CASSLTGFNYGYTF
TRBV12-5	TRBJ2-1	CASARTGGNEQFF
TRBV10-3	TRBJ2-1	CAISESVLRGTGTSGRIYNEQFF
TRBV10-3	TRBJ2-1	CAINPSGVNEQFF
TRBV7-9	TRBJ2-4	CASSPPLRLAKNIQYF
TRBV5-1	TRBJ2-1	CASSLAGGIEQFF
TRBV4-1	TRBJ1-6	CASSQRAGQGASDNSPLHF
TRBV5-1	TRBJ2-2	CASSLQGTSGELFF
TRBV27	TRBJ2-3	CASSRNVADTQYF
TRBV11-3	TRBJ1-1	CASTVQGASTEAFF
TRBV20-1	TRBJ2-3	CSARARSGAGARDTQYF
TRBV11-3	TRBJ2-2	CASTRNSGVPGELFF
TRBV27	TRBJ2-1	CASRSGAGTYNEQFF
TRBV20-1	TRBJ2-1	CSARDPPPSGISYNEQFF
TRBV24-1	TRBJ2-3	CATSDYSGSDTQYF
TRBV7-9	TRBJ2-1	CASSLGTSQYNEQFF
TRBV5-4	TRBJ1-4	CASSPGHSNEKLFF
TRBV5-1	TRBJ1-1	CASRIEGSHTEAFF
TRBV10-3	TRBJ2-7	CAISVTGGTGVYEQYF
TRBV2	TRBJ2-1	CASRDGRAYGNEQFF
TRBV11-2	TRBJ2-5	CASSPRKDPYQETQYF
TRBV9	TRBJ2-5	CASSADPRWTQYF
TRBV3-1	TRBJ2-7	CASSQDMGTGTSYEQYF
TRBV6-5	TRBJ1-1	CASSGTGAGNTEAFF
TRBV25-1	TRBJ2-5	CASSDRGNQYF
TRBV7-6	TRBJ2-7	CASSLTSGRGDEQYF
TRBV5-1	TRBJ2-5	CASKGLAGAGETQYF
TRBV7-9	TRBJ1-2	CASSSRESGYTF
TRBV5-1	TRBJ1-1	CASESGLGNTEAFF
TRBV5-1	TRBJ2-1	CASSLPDGSAGGFNEQFF
TRBV7-9	TRBJ2-3	CASTAGGGLWLTDTQYF
TRBV6-5	TRBJ2-7	CASRGPGTGSHEQYF
TRBV12-3/TRBV12-4	TRBJ2-1	CASSSIAGGPHNEQFF
TRBV20-1	TRBJ1-5	CSASATGNQPQHF
TRBV5-1	TRBJ2-3	CASSPLPGSTDTQYF